This T cell receptor beta chain appears in the sequencing data of a study of blood T cell repertoires in COVID-19. Study background: Whether acute or convalescent, the COVID-19 samples came from the United States, Italy and Spain.

The CDR3 has 13 amino acids. In germline, CDR1 is MGHRA, CDR2 YSYEKL. V lost 1 base, J lost 5 bases, and 6 bases lay in between. Profiled with immunoSEQ multiplex PCR; TCRdb holds only in-frame clones, not every one. The data contain 200,000 to 250,000 clones, 84% of them singletons. This receptor was taken from a woman aged 80 or older with COVID-19, enrolled during active disease. The rearrangement uses TRBV4-1 and TRBJ1-5; D is ambiguous. The sample comprised peripheral blood. For the CDR3, the DNA is TGCGCCAGCAGCCAAGGTGAGGATCAGCCCCAGCATTTT. Encoded protein: CASSQGEDQPQHF.